The TCR beta chain under discussion was sequenced for a study of T-cell reconstitution after alpha-beta-depleted transplantation in children. With regard to this clonotype: The antigen remains unidentified.

In germline, CDR1 is SGHVS, CDR2 FNYEAQ. The CDR3 spans 16 residues. V was pared by 1 base and J by 0 bases, with 11 bases between. Findings of the study overall: Surviving recipient T cells and thymic progenitors produced the high day-60 TCRbeta diversity seen in some patients. Reportedly, alpha-beta T cells present about two months post-transplant originated from several hundred expanded clones of graft origin. T-cell counts and diversity at one year following transplant were attributed mainly to newly produced T cells.

The TCRbeta library incorporated unique molecular identifiers. TCRdb re-called the PCR reads through MiXCR, storing one row per CDR3 protein. The data contain a few hundred thousand distinct CDR3 sequences, 20% to 30% of them singletons. Sample: PBMCs, taken before TCRalphabeta/CD19-depleted stem cell transplant. The chain links TRBV7-6 to TRBJ2-3; weak D call: TRBD2 (6 bases). This TCR was sampled from a boy younger than two with Wiskott-Aldrich syndrome, due to receive a stem cell transplant. CDR3 region: CASSLEAGTSTDTQYF. The CDR3 nucleotides read TGTGCCAGCAGCTTAGAGGCGGGGACTAGCACAGATACGCAGTATTTT.